This entry is about one TCR beta chain. As originally analysed: Scientists estimated how many nucleated cells there were by amplifying reference gene primers. Sequencing used immunoSEQ multiplex PCR; TCRdb keeps in-frame clones, though not all of them. V and J calls and clone size follow that table, whereas D and trimming were derived from the DNA. In the table there are fewer than 250,000 clones, about nine tenths of which are singletons. The sample comes from a study of blood T cell repertoires in COVID-19. The trim removed 6 bases at V and 4 bases at J, leaving 6 bases unmatched. This CDR3 has 15 amino acids. Germline V gene sequence: CDR1 LNHDA, CDR2 SQIVND (reference sequence).

The genes are TRBV19 and TRBJ2-1, with 10 bases aligning to TRBD2. The sequence came from a woman between 40 and 55 years old with acute or convalescent COVID-19. The sample comprised peripheral blood. The chain's CDR3 is CASRISGGPYNEQFF. In DNA, the CDR3 is TGTGCCAGTAGGATTAGCGGGGGGCCTTACAATGAGCAGTTCTTC.